This note documents a single TCR beta chain sequence. Its target is not known. The data were taken from a study of circulating and synovial CD4+ cells in juvenile arthritis. Study-wide results and caveats: Some such blood samples were as oligoclonal as synovium.

This CDR3 contains 15 residues. V was pared by 5 bases and J by 1 base, with 4 bases of the junction left unmatched. CDR1 and CDR2 from the germline V gene are SGHNT and YYREEE (reference sequence). The method was immunoSEQ multiplex PCR; TCRdb's version includes in-frame clones alone and lacks a portion of them. The table lists approximately 36,000 clones, approximately 94% of them singletons. The chain combines TRBV5-4 with TRBJ2-1, with 9 bases matching TRBD1. The sequence was obtained from a human donor with juvenile idiopathic arthritis. The source material was CD4+ T cells from blood. CDR3 nucleotides: TGTGCCAGCAGTGTAGACAGGGGGTCCTACAATGAGCAGTTCTTC. This encodes CASSVDRGSYNEQFF.